Below are 7 T cell receptor beta chains sequenced from a single sample in a study of identical twins. Each CDR3 protein is one row after TCRdb ran MiXCR on the 5' RACE reads. The top ten clones hold 0.8% to 1% of a sample with some 500,000 distinct CDR3 sequences, about 20% of them seen once. The data also belong to a second study, concerning T cells expressing NK-cell markers.

Sequenced input: CD4+ T cells sorted from blood. The receptors shown here come from a woman in her late teens or twenties in good health.

This clonotype was observed a handful of times. The CDR3 bases are TGCAGTGCTAGGGCGGGCTCGGCCAAAGAGACCCAGTACTTC. Residues: CSARAGSAKETQYF. V gene TRBV20-1 combines with J gene TRBJ2-5; a weak D match, TRBD2 (5 bases). Trimming left V 3 bases short and J 3 bases short, with 14 bases between. The CDR3 is made up of 14 amino acids. Germline CDR1 DFQATT, CDR2 SNEGSKA (reference sequence).

This clonotype was found a few times. The J gene is TRBJ2-7, the V gene TRBV29-1; D possibly matches TRBD1 or TRBD2 (5 bases each). Deletions cut 6 bases from V and 4 bases from J, with 7 bases between. Germline V gives CDR1 SQVTM, CDR2 ANQGSEA. CDR3 length equals 10 residues. The CDR3, as DNA: TGCAGCGTAGGGGAGTACGAGCAGTACTTC. Translation gives CSVGEYEQYF.

This clonotype has just a few counts. The chain links TRBV5-1 to TRBJ2-7; TRBD2 is a possible D gene (6 bases). Trimming removed 4 bases at V and 3 bases at J, with 14 bases between. This CDR3 region has 14 residues. Germline values: CDR1 SGHRS, CDR2 YFSETQ. CDR3 sequence: CASSQGRGIYEQYF. The CDR3 DNA is TGCGCCAGCAGCCAGGGACGGGGGATCTACGAGCAGTACTTC.

J is TRBJ2-1 and V is TRBV15; tentatively, D is TRBD1 or TRBD2 (7 bases each). CDR1 is LNHNV and CDR2 is YYDKDF in the germline V gene (reference sequence). The CDR3 runs 15 residues. Trimming cost V 0 bases and J 9 bases, with 15 bases left between them. The CDR3 nucleotides read TGTGCCACCAGCAGAGACGGCAGGGGGGGAGCTGAGCAGTTCTTC. Its translation: CATSRDGRGGAEQFF.

In its sample, this clonotype was seen a few times. This rearrangement joins TRBV20-1 to TRBJ2-1; 9 bases are a match to TRBD2. Germline-derived CDR1 and CDR2 are DFQATT and SNEGSKA (reference sequence). The junction had 10 bases not matched to a gene; V was cut back by 4 bases and J by 9 bases. The CDR3 totals 14 residues. CDR3 amino acids: CSAKAGGPESEQFF. The DNA for the CDR3 is TGCAGTGCTAAGGCGGGAGGGCCTGAGTCTGAGCAGTTCTTC.

The chain uses TRBV6-5 and TRBJ2-7; 9 nucleotides line up with TRBD2. The CDR3 loop spans 14 amino acids. Germline V gives CDR1 MNHEY, CDR2 SVGAGI. V lost 4 bases and J lost 5; bases outside the gene matches: 6. The CDR3 reads CASSWGGGANEQYF. CDR3 coding DNA: TGTGCCAGCAGTTGGGGCGGGGGGGCAAACGAGCAGTACTTC.

This chain connects TRBV20-1 to TRBJ1-4; D may be TRBD1 (5 bases). In germline, CDR1 is DFQATT, CDR2 SNEGSKA (reference sequence). Trimming removed 3 bases at V and 8 bases at J, with 19 bases between. The CDR3 length is 15 residues. The CDR3 DNA sequence: TGCAGTGCTAGCCGGGGACTTTCTACGGCCGAAAAACTGTTTTTT. It codes for CSASRGLSTAEKLFF.